The 20 T cell receptor beta chains given below trace back to one sample, sequenced in a study of Tregs in tolerant kidney transplant recipients. TCRdb's table, derived via immunoSEQ multiplex PCR, lists solely in-frame clones and lacks some. The sample yields roughly 68,000 clones, around 83% seen once. Material: CD4+ T cells from blood. The receptors originated from a human donor in good health.

This chain joins TRBV5-1 and TRBJ2-5, with D unresolved. CDR1 and CDR2 from the germline V gene are SGHRS and YFSETQ. The CDR3 covers 11 residues. V was cut by 5 bases and J by 1 base, with 3 bases left in between. CDR3 bases: TGCGCCAGCAGTGCCCAAGAGACCCAGTACTTC. As protein: CASSAQETQYF.

The chain combines TRBV14 with TRBJ2-7; TRBD2 agrees at 13 bases. V lost 4 bases to trimming and J lost 0 bases; unmatched junction nucleotides: 3. The CDR3 length is 16 residues. The germline V gene has CDR1 SGHDN and CDR2 FVKESK. The CDR3 nucleotides read TGTGCCAGCAGCCCGGGACTAGCGGGGCTCTCCTACGAGCAGTACTTC. As protein: CASSPGLAGLSYEQYF.

The chain combines TRBV29-1 with TRBJ1-2; D is unresolved. The CDR3 loop spans 11 amino acids. V was clipped by 3 bases and J by 4 bases, with 6 bases between them. Germline-derived CDR1 and CDR2 are SQVTM and ANQGSEA. The CDR3 nucleotides are TGCAGCGTTGACCCCGGCTATGGCTACACCTTC. The encoded protein is CSVDPGYGYTF. Full variable domain (outside the CDR3, taken from reference TRBV29-1 and TRBJ1-2): SAVISQKPSRDICQRGTSLTIQCQVDSQVTMMFWYRQQPGQSLTLIATANQGSEATYESGFVIDKFPISRPNLTFSTLTVSNMSPEDSSIYLCSVDPGYGYTFGSGTRLTVV.

This rearrangement joins TRBV6-5 to TRBJ1-2; D gene unclear. Deletions cut 3 bases from V and 8 bases from J, with 16 bases between. In germline, CDR1 is MNHEY, CDR2 SVGAGI. CDR3 size: 14 residues. The CDR3 loop is CASSYGNTIKGYTF. The CDR3 bases are TGTGCCAGCAGTTATGGGAACACTATTAAGGGCTACACCTTC.

V and J are TRBV7-8 and TRBJ1-1, with D possibly TRBD1 on 6 matching bases. V was shortened by 5 bases and J by 3 bases, with 16 bases between the two germline ends. From germline, CDR1 is SGHVS and CDR2 FQNEAQ. This CDR3 region has 15 residues. The CDR3 here is CASSLPGGIDTEAFF. The CDR3 DNA is TGTGCCAGCAGCCTCCCGGGGGGCATAGACACTGAAGCTTTCTTT.

The V call is TRBV7-3, the J call TRBJ1-6; D unclear. The CDR3 has 14 amino acids. Trimming removed 5 bases from V and 6 bases from J, with 11 bases in between. CDR1 is SGHTA, CDR2 FQGTGA, per germline. The CDR3 DNA reads TGTGCCAGCAGCCATAGTGGCAGTAATTCACCCCTCCACTTT. Protein product: CASSHSGSNSPLHF.

The V gene is TRBV6-6, the J gene TRBJ1-2; no definite D call. The V and J ends lost 5 bases and 8 bases respectively, with 12 bases between them. The CDR3 extends over 12 amino acids. Looked up from germline, CDR1 is MNHNY and CDR2 is SVGAGI (reference sequence). CDR3 amino acids: CASSTPRWGYTF. Here the CDR3 DNA reads TGTGCCAGCAGTACCCCGCGCTGGGGCTACACCTTC.

This chain joins TRBV2 and TRBJ2-3; tentatively, D is TRBD2 (5 bases). V shed 9 bases and J shed 1 base, with 14 bases lying between them. Germline V gene sequence: CDR1 SNHLY, CDR2 FYNNEI. CDR3 length: 14 residues. The CDR3 DNA reads as TGTGCCAGTCGAGGGCAAACCGGCACAGATACGCAGTATTTT. Amino acid sequence: CASRGQTGTDTQYF. The full variable domain, with the rest looked up from reference TRBV2 and TRBJ2-3, is EPEVTQTPSHQVTQMGQEVILRCVPISNHLYFYWYRQILGQKVEFLVSFYNNEISEKSEIFDDQFSVERPDGSNFTLKIRSTKLEDSAMYFCASRGQTGTDTQYFGPGTRLTVL.

The chain has TRBV19 and TRBJ1-5; D may be TRBD1 (6 bases). The CDR3 extends over 14 amino acids. The V and J ends lost 4 bases and 0 bases respectively, with 7 bases between them. Germline CDR1 LNHDA, CDR2 SQIVND (reference sequence). The CDR3 is CASSRTVSNQPQHF. CDR3 nucleotides: TGTGCCAGTAGTAGGACAGTTAGCAATCAGCCCCAGCATTTT.

The V call is TRBV7-2, the J call TRBJ1-1; D gene ambiguous. Germline assignment: CDR1 SGHTA and CDR2 FQGNSA. The ends were cut back, 0 bases at V and 2 bases at J, with 7 bases in the middle. This CDR3 has 14 residues. This chain's CDR3 is CASSLAPANTEAFF. The CDR3 nucleotides are TGTGCCAGCAGCTTAGCGCCGGCTAACACTGAAGCTTTCTTT.

The chain is built from TRBV9 and TRBJ2-3; tentatively, D is TRBD1 or TRBD2 (5 bases each). This CDR3 contains 14 residues. Trimming shortened V by 0 bases and J by 6 bases, and 11 bases separated the two germline ends. Germline loops: CDR1 SGDLS, CDR2 YYNGEE. CDR3 amino acids: CASSVEQWGDTQYF. CDR3 nucleotide sequence: TGTGCCAGCAGCGTAGAGCAGTGGGGGGATACGCAGTATTTT.

The rearrangement joins TRBV7-2 to TRBJ1-6, with unresolved D. The CDR3 runs to 13 residues. Germline V lookup: CDR1 SGHTA, CDR2 FQGNSA. V gave up 10 bases and J gave up 5 bases, with 12 bases separating them. Written as DNA, the CDR3 is TGTGCCACCGCCACAGACCATAATTCACCCCTCCACTTT. This sequence encodes CATATDHNSPLHF.

This sequence joins TRBV7-9 and TRBJ1-1; the D is unclear. Germline values: CDR1 SEHNR, CDR2 FQNEAQ (reference sequence). V was pared by 3 bases and J by 11 bases, with 19 bases between. This CDR3 spans 14 amino acids. This chain's CDR3 is CASSLNQETRRAFF. The CDR3, as DNA: TGTGCCAGCAGCTTGAACCAGGAAACTCGGAGGGCTTTCTTT.

The count of this clone is one. CDR3 loop: CASSTGGAGETQYF. CDR3 bases: TGTGCCAGCTCGACGGGGGGGGCAGGAGAGACCCAGTACTTC. The chain recombines TRBV18 with TRBJ2-5; 8 nucleotides line up with TRBD2. This CDR3 has 14 amino acids. Germline V gene data show CDR1 as KGHSH and CDR2 as LQKENI. V was clipped by 6 bases and J by 4 bases; unmatched bases: 7.

The rearrangement uses TRBV7-8 and TRBJ2-3; unclear D gene. V lost 1 base and J 6 bases, leaving 8 bases between the germline ends. This CDR3 spans 13 amino acids. Germline assignment: CDR1 SGHVS and CDR2 FQNEAQ. The CDR3 sequence is CASSLGLGDTQYF. The CDR3 DNA reads as TGTGCCAGCAGCTTAGGGCTGGGGGATACGCAGTATTTT.

This rearrangement joins TRBV4-3 to TRBJ2-3; D is tentatively TRBD1 or TRBD2 (5 bases each). The CDR3 has 14 residues. Germline V gene lookup returns CDR1 LGHNA and CDR2 YSLEER. V shed 4 bases and J shed 6 bases, with 14 bases lying between them. The CDR3 DNA follows: TGCGCCAGCAGCCGCGCCGGGACGGCGGATACGCAGTATTTT. Residues: CASSRAGTADTQYF.

The chain has TRBV6-1 and TRBJ1-2, with a weak D call TRBD1 (5 bases). V was pared by 0 bases and J by 6 bases, with 14 bases between. Germline CDR1 and CDR2: MNHNS and SASEGT. The CDR3 is made up of 15 amino acids. The CDR3 protein is CASSEARPDSDGYTF. CDR3 DNA: TGTGCCAGCAGTGAAGCACGTCCTGACAGCGATGGCTACACCTTC.

The chain employs TRBV9 and TRBJ2-5, with 7 bases fitting TRBD1. The CDR3 is 14 residues long. The V segment lost 4 bases and the J segment 2 bases; nucleotides outside the gene matches: 5. Germline CDR1 is SGDLS and CDR2 is YYNGEE. CDR3: CASSQTGKQETQYF. The CDR3 bases are TGTGCCAGCAGCCAGACAGGGAAACAAGAGACCCAGTACTTC.

This clone was seen once. The J gene is TRBJ1-1, the V gene TRBV6-5; 8 nucleotides agree with TRBD1. This CDR3 is built from 14 residues. Germline assignment: CDR1 MNHEY and CDR2 SVGAGI. With 5 bases clipped from V and 4 bases from J, the junction kept 6 bases outside the gene matches. CDR3 nucleotide sequence: TGTGCCAGCAGTAAACAACAGGGGGGCACTGAAGCTTTCTTT. This gives the protein CASSKQQGGTEAFF.

J is TRBJ2-7 and V is TRBV7-8, with D possibly TRBD1 on 6 matching bases. Germline CDR1 SGHVS, CDR2 FQNEAQ. This CDR3 is 13 amino acids long. V dropped 5 bases and J dropped 1 base, with 9 bases sitting between them. CDR3 in amino acids: CASSHRESYEQYF. As DNA, the CDR3 is TGTGCCAGCAGCCACAGGGAATCCTACGAGCAGTACTTC.